Below, 3 T cell receptor beta chains from the same sample are listed, as sequenced in a study of graft-versus-host responses after intestinal transplantation. Which antigens these TCRs recognize remains unknown. The assay was immunoSEQ multiplex PCR, and TCRdb's table has in-frame clones only and misses some. The table includes 90,000 to 150,000 clones, 85% to 95% detected once. Specimen: unstimulated CD4+ T cells sorted from spleen or lymph node cells, collected before intestinal transplant. The source is a human donor who received an intestinal transplant.

V gene TRBV7-6 combines with J gene TRBJ2-3; 10 nucleotides match TRBD2. In germline, CDR1 is SGHVS, CDR2 FNYEAQ. The CDR3 length is 17 residues. V was pared by 3 bases and J by 8 bases, with 14 bases of the junction left unmatched. CDR3 DNA sequence: TGTGCCAGCAGCTTCCCCCGGCTAGCGGGAGTTCCCCCTACGCAGTATTTT. It translates to CASSFPRLAGVPPTQYF.

As for this clone: Germline is not matched at one junction end, which may reflect a read error. The chain is built from TRBV2 and TRBJ2-3; maybe TRBD2 (8 bases). The CDR3 loop spans 13 amino acids. Germline V gives CDR1 SNHLY, CDR2 FYNNEI. The CDR3, as DNA: TGTGCCAGCACGGGAGGGGGCACGGATACGCAGTATTTT. Amino acids: CASTGGGTDTQYF.

This sequence joins TRBV30 and TRBJ1-3; D is uncertain. CDR1 and CDR2 (germline): GTSNPN, SVGIG (reference sequence). CDR3 length equals 15 residues. Between the trimmed V and J ends, which lost 0 bases and 4 bases, there was a span of 13 bases. CDR3 protein: CAWSVVRLSGNTIYF. The CDR3 DNA reads TGTGCCTGGAGTGTGGTTCGCCTCTCCGGAAACACCATATATTTT.